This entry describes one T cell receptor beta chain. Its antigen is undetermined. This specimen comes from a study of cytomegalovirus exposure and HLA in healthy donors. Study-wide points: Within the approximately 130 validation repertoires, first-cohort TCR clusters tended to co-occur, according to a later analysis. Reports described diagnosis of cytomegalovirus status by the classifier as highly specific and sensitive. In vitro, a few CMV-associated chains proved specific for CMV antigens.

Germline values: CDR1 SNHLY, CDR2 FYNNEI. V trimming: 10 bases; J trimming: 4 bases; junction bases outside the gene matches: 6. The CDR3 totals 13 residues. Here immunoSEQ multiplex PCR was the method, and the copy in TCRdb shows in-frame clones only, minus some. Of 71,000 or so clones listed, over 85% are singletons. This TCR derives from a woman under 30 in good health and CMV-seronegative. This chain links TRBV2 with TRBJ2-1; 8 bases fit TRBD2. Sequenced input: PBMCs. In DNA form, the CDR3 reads TGTGCCACCTTAGCGGGAAAATACAATGAGCAGTTCTTC. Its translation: CATLAGKYNEQFF.